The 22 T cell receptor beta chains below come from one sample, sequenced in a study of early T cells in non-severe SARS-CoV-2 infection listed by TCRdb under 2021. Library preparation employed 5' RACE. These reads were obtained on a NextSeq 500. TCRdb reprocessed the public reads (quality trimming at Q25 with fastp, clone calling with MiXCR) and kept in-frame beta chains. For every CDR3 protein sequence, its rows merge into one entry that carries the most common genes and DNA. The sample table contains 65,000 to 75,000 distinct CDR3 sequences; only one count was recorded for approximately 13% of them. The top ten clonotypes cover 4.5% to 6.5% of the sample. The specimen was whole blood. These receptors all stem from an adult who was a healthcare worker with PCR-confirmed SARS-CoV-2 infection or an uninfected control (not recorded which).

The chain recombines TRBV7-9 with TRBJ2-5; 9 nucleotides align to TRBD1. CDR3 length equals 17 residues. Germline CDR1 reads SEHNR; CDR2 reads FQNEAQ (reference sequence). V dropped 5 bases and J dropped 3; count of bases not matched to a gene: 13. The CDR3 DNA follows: TGTGCCAGCAGCCCCCTCCGGGACAGGGACCCAAAAGAGACCCAGTACTTC. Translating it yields CASSPLRDRDPKETQYF. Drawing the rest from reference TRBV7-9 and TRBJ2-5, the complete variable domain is DTGVSQNPRHKITKRGQNVTFRCDPISEHNRLYWYRQTLGQGPEFLTYFQNEAQLEKSRLLSDRFSAERPKGSFSTLEIQRTEQGDSAMYLCASSPLRDRDPKETQYFGPGTRLLVL.

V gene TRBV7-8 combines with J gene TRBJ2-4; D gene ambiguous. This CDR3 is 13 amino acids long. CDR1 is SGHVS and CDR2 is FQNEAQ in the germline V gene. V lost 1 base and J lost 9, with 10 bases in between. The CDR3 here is CASSLGWQSIQYF. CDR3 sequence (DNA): TGTGCCAGCAGCTTAGGGTGGCAGTCCATTCAGTACTTC.

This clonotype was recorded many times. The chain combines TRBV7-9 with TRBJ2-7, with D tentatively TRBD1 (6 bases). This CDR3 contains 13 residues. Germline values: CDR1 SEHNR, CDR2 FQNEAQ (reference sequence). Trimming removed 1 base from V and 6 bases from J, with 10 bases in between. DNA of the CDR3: TGTGCCAGCAGCTTAGATCAGGGGAGCGAGCAGTACTTC. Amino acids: CASSLDQGSEQYF.

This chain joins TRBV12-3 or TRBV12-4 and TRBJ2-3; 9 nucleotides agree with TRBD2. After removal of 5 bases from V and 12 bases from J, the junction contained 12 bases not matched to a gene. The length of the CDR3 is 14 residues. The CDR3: CASSLTGLASTQYF. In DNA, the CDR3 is TGTGCCAGCAGTCTTACGGGACTAGCCTCCACTCAGTATTTT.

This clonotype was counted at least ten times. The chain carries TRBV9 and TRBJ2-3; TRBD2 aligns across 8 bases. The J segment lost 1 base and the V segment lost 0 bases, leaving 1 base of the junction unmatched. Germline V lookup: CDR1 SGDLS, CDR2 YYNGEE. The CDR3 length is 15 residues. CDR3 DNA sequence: TGTGCCAGCAGCGTAGATAGCGGGGGCACAGATACGCAGTATTTT. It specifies CASSVDSGGTDTQYF. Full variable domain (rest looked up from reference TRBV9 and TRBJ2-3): DSGVTQTPKHLITATGQRVTLRCSPRSGDLSVYWYQQSLDQGLQFLIQYYNGEERAKGNILERFSAQQFPDLHSELNLSSLELGDSALYFCASSVDSGGTDTQYFGPGTRLTVL.

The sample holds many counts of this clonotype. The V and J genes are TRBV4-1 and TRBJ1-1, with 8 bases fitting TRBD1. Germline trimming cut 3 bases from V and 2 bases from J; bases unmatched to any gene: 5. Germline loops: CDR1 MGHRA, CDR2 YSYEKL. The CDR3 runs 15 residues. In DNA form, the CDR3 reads TGCGCCAGCAGCCACGAGGGACAGGCTAACACTGAAGCTTTCTTT. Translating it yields CASSHEGQANTEAFF.

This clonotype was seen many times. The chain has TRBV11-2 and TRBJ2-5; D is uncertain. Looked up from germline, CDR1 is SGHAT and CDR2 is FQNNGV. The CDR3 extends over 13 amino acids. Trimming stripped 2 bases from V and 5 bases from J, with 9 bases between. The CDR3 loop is CASSLSMWETQYF. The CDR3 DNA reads TGTGCCAGCAGCTTATCGATGTGGGAGACCCAGTACTTC. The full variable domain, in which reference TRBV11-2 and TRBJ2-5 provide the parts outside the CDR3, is EAGVAQSPRYKIIEKRQSVAFWCNPISGHATLYWYQQILGQGPKLLIQFQNNGVVDDSQLPKDRFSAERLKGVDSTLKIQPAKLEDSAVYLCASSLSMWETQYFGPGTRLLVL.

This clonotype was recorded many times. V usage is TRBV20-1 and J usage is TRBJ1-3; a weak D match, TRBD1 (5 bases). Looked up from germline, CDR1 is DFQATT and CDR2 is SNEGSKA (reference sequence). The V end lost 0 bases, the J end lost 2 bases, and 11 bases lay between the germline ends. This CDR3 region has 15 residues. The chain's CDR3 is CSARDLSGTGNTIYF. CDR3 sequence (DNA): TGCAGTGCTAGAGATCTTTCAGGGACTGGAAACACCATATATTTT.

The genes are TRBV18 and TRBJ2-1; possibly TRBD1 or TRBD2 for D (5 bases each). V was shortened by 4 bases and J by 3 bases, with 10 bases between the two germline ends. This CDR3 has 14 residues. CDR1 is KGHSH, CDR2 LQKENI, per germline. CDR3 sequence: CASSLQGDYNEQFF. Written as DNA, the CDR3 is TGTGCCAGCTCACTTCAGGGAGACTACAATGAGCAGTTCTTC.

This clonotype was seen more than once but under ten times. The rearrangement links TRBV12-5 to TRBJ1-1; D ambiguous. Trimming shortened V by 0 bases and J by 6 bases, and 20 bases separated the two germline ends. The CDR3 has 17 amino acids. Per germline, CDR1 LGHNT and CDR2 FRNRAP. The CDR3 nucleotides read TGTGCTAGTGGTTTGGTACTAAGTACAGTTAGTGGATCTGAAGCTTTCTTT. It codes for CASGLVLSTVSGSEAFF. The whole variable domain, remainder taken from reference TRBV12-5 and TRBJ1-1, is DARVTQTPRHKVTEMGQEVTMRCQPILGHNTVFWYRQTMMQGLELLAYFRNRAPLDDSGMPKDRFSAEMPDATLATLKIQPSEPRDSAVYFCASGLVLSTVSGSEAFFGQGTRLTVV.

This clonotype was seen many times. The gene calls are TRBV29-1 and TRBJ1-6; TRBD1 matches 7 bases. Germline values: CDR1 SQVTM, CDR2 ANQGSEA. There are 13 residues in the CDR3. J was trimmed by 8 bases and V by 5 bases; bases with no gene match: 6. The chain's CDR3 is CSVRQGRDSPLHF. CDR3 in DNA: TGCAGCGTTCGACAGGGCCGGGATTCACCCCTCCACTTT.

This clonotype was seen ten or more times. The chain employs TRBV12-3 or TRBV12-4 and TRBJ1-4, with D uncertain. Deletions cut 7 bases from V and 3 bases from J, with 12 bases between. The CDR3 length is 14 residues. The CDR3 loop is CASTDRVSNEKLFF. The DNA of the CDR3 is TGTGCCAGCACCGATAGGGTGTCTAATGAAAAACTGTTTTTT.

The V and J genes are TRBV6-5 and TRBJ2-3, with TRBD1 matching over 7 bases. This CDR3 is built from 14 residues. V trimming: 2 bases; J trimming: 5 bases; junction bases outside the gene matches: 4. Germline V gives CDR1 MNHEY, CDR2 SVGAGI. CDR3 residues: CASSYGQGVDTQYF. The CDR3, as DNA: TGTGCCAGCAGTTACGGGCAGGGGGTAGATACGCAGTATTTT.

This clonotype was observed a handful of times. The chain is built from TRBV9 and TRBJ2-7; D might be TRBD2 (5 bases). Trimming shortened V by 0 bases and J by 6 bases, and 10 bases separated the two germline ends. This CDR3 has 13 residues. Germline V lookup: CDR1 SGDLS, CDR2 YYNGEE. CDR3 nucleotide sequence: TGTGCCAGCAGCGTAGGGACGGAGGCCGAGCAGTACTTC. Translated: CASSVGTEAEQYF.

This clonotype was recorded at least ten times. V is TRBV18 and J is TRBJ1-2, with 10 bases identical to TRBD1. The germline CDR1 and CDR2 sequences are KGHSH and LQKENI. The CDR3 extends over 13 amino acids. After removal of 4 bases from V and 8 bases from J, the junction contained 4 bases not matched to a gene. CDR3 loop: CASSRQGANGYTF. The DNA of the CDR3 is TGTGCCAGCTCACGACAGGGGGCTAACGGCTACACCTTC.

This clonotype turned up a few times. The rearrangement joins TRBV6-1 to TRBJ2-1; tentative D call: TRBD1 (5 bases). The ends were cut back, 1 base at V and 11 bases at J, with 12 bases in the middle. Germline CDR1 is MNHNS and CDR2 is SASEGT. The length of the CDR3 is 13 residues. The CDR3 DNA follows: TGTGCCAGCAGTGAAGGGACAACTGTTAAGCAGTTCTTC. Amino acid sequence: CASSEGTTVKQFF.

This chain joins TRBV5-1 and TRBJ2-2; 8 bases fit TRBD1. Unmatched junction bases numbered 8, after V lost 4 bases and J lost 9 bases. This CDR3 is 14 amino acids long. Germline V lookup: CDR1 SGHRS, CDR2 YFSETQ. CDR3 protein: CASSTGTGPRELFF. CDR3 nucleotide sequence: TGCGCCAGCAGCACCGGGACAGGCCCCCGGGAGCTGTTTTTT.

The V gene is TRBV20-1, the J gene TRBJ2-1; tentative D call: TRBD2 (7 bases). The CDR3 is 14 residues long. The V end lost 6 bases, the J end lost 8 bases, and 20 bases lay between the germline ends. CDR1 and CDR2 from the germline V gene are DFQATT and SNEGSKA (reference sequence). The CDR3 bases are TGCAGTGCCAATGGGGGGGGCGCAAAGTATGAGCAGTTCTTC. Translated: CSANGGGAKYEQFF.

As DNA, the CDR3 is TGCGCCAGCAGCCAACCGTCTTACAACATTCAGTACTTC. Translating it yields CASSQPSYNIQYF. V gene TRBV4-1 combines with J gene TRBJ2-4; D remains ambiguous. The V end was cut by 2 bases, the J end by 7 bases, with 9 bases between. In germline, CDR1 is MGHRA, CDR2 YSYEKL. CDR3 size: 13 residues.

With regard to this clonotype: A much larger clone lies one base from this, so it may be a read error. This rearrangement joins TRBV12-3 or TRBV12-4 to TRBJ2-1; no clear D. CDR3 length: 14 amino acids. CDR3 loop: CASSSQQTYNEQIF. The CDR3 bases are TGTGCCAGCAGTTCCCAGCAGACCTACAATGAGCAGATCTTC.

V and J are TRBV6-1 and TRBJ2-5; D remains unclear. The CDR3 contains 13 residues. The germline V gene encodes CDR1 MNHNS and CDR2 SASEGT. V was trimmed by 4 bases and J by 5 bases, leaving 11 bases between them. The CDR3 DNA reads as TGTGCCAGCAGTGGATCGGGTCCCGAGACCCAGTACTTC. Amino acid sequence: CASSGSGPETQYF.

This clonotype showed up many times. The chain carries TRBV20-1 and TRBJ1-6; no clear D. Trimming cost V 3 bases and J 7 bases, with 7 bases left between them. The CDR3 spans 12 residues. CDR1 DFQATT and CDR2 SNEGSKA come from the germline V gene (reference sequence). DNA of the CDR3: TGCAGTGCTAGGGACCAAAATTCACCCCTCCACTTT. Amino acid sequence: CSARDQNSPLHF.